These 3 T cell receptor beta chains were sequenced from one sample in a study of OX40 agonist ivuxolimab in advanced cancers. Measured with immunoSEQ multiplex PCR; TCRdb has only the in-frame clones, and not every one. Among approximately 84,000 clones listed, approximately 90% were seen once. Sequencing used CD4+ or CD8+ T cells sorted from blood, obtained in a trial of the OX40 agonist ivuxolimab. The source of these receptors is an adult with an advanced solid tumor such as melanoma, head and neck, liver or kidney cancer.

The gene calls are TRBV11-1 and TRBJ2-1; TRBD2 agrees at 7 bases. V lost 8 bases to trimming and J lost 6 bases; unmatched junction nucleotides: 7. Germline CDR1 SGHAT, CDR2 FQDESV (reference sequence). The CDR3 runs 13 residues. For the CDR3, the DNA is TGTGCCAGCGGGGCTAGCGGAGGCAATGAGCAGTTCTTC. Encoded protein: CASGASGGNEQFF.

The V gene is TRBV6-1, the J gene TRBJ2-3; D is uncertain. Trimming removed 3 bases from V and 7 bases from J, with 8 bases in between. Germline CDR1 reads MNHNS; CDR2 reads SASEGT. This CDR3 spans 12 amino acids. The CDR3 protein is CASSEWLYTQYF. The CDR3 bases are TGTGCCAGCAGTGAGTGGCTTTATACGCAGTATTTT.

CDR3 nucleotides: TGTGCCAGCAGTGTGGTAATAGGCCGTACGGAAACCCAAGAGACCCAGTACTTC. This translates into CASSVVIGRTETQETQYF. The chain recombines TRBV5-6 with TRBJ2-5; D ambiguous. Germline CDR1 and CDR2: SGHDT and YYEEEE. The CDR3 is 18 residues long. Trimming cost V 5 bases and J 1 base, with 24 bases left between them.